A selection of T cell receptor beta chains follows, all from one sample in a study of vaccination effects on CD4 cells after COVID-19. These receptors are not linked to any known antigen. Libraries were prepared by immunoSEQ multiplex PCR; TCRdb keeps only in-frame clonotypes and omits some of them. This table holds approximately 74,000 clones, around 70% found once. This specimen consisted of CD4+ T cells from PBMCs cultured without peptide, obtained after COVID-19 vaccination. The receptors derive from a human donor who received a COVID-19 vaccine. CDR3s include the opening cysteine and the closing phenylalanine or tryptophan. The order of the fields is clone size, J gene, V gene, CDR3 protein. Clone sizes are given selectively: once, few, many, or a class where the clone is expanded.

- | TRBJ2-6 | TRBV7-2 | CASSLRGVSGANVLTF
- | TRBJ1-1 | TRBV13 | CASSSTGGHTEAFF
- | TRBJ2-3 | TRBV24-1 | CATSDLRGADTQYF
- | TRBJ1-1 | TRBV12-5 | CASGPTPATEAFF
- | TRBJ2-5 | TRBV12-3/TRBV12-4 | CASSRTSETQYF
- | TRBJ1-2 | TRBV18 | CASSPAPLLQGAVGYTF
- | TRBJ1-6 | TRBV7-9 | CASSVQGAESPLHF
- | TRBJ1-5 | TRBV2 | CASSDRGYNQPQHF
- | TRBJ1-5 | TRBV10-3 | CAISAQGQPQHF
few | TRBJ1-5 | TRBV18 | CASSLQVDSNQPQHF
- | TRBJ1-5 | TRBV12-3/TRBV12-4 | CASSFMENQPQHF
- | TRBJ1-5 | TRBV4-3 | CASSQYWAGGGNQPQHF
- | TRBJ2-3 | TRBV7-2 | CASSLSGGRTDTQYF
once | TRBJ2-5 | TRBV10-1 | CASSLAGTGQETQYF
- | TRBJ1-2 | TRBV10-1 | CASSSGQNYGYTF
- | TRBJ1-1 | TRBV14 | CASSQGLIMNTEAFF
- | TRBJ2-2 | TRBV18 | CASSPSLAGSAGELFF
- | TRBJ1-3 | TRBV18 | CASSPWDSLSGNTIYF
- | TRBJ1-1 | TRBV7-2 | CASSSTPGPGTEAFF
few | TRBJ2-2 | TRBV10-1 | CASRGAIGGTGELFF
- | TRBJ2-3 | TRBV7-9 | CASSLVSAGSGTDTQYF
- | TRBJ2-2 | TRBV24-1 | CATRPANTGELFF
- | TRBJ1-5 | TRBV12-3/TRBV12-4 | CASSFLGYQPQHF
- | TRBJ1-1 | TRBV3-1/TRBV3-2 | CASSHGGADIEAFF
- | TRBJ2-2 | TRBV14 | CASSQELRQVGTGELFF
- | TRBJ2-5 | TRBV10-1 | CASSDGGSTETQYF
- | TRBJ2-1 | TRBV7-2 | CASSLGQVYNEQFF
- | TRBJ2-3 | TRBV20-1 | CSARDSDTQYF
- | TRBJ1-2 | TRBV4-3 | CASSQETGGAGKNYGYTF
few | TRBJ2-3 | TRBV24-1 | CATSDLQRTGADTQYF
few | TRBJ1-1 | TRBV11-2 | CASSTWGSGKGIPEAFF